This entry lists 29 T cell receptor beta chains sequenced from one sample in a study of shared clonotypes between healthy human individuals. Assay: immunoSEQ multiplex PCR; the TCRdb copy retains only in-frame clones and omits some. The sample carries 600,000 to 800,000 clones, around 77% recorded once. The sample was memory CD4+ T cells sorted from blood. Documented subset: CD45RA-negative fraction. The receptors shown here come from a woman in her thirties in good health.

This clone was recorded a few times. The rearrangement links TRBV10-2 to TRBJ2-4; 10 bases are shared with TRBD2. The germline V gene has CDR1 WSHSY and CDR2 SAAADI. This CDR3 region has 18 residues. V dropped 6 bases and J dropped 2; count of bases not matched to a gene: 13. CDR3 DNA sequence: TGCGCCAGCAGGGAGCGGGAGGGCCTTTCGGATACCAAAAACATTCAGTACTTC. This encodes CASREREGLSDTKNIQYF.

The chain is built from TRBV11-2 and TRBJ2-5, with 12 bases matching TRBD2. Germline CDR1 is SGHAT and CDR2 is FQNNGV. The J segment lost 3 bases and the V segment lost 5 bases, leaving 1 base of the junction unmatched. The CDR3 loop spans 14 amino acids. CDR3 bases: TGTGCCAGCAGCCGGACTAGCGGGAAAGAGACCCAGTACTTC. Translation: CASSRTSGKETQYF.

J is TRBJ2-2 and V is TRBV27, with TRBD2 matching 11 bases. The CDR3 is 16 residues long. The V and J ends lost 5 bases and 1 base, in that order; junction bases with no gene match: 3. Looked up from germline, CDR1 is MNHEY and CDR2 is SMNVEV (reference sequence). The CDR3 nucleotides are TGTGCCAGCAGTGCGACTAGCGGGGTGAACACCGGGGAGCTGTTTTTT. This codes for CASSATSGVNTGELFF.

This clone appeared a few times. This chain uses TRBV12-1 with TRBJ2-1. TRBV12-1 is classified as a pseudogene. The CDR3 totals 15 residues. DNA of the CDR3: TGTGCCAGCAGCTTTGTGCTCGTAACCTACAATGAGCAGTTCTTC. Its translation: CASSFVLVTYNEQFF.

The chain employs TRBV6-4 and TRBJ2-3, with D unclear. Trimming cost V 2 bases and J 8 bases, with 14 bases left between them. Germline assignment: CDR1 MRHNA and CDR2 SNTAGT. This CDR3 has 14 amino acids. This CDR3 reads CASSDESVSSTQYF. In DNA, the CDR3 is TGTGCCAGCAGTGACGAGTCTGTCTCCAGTACGCAGTATTTT.

The rearrangement uses TRBV4-1 and TRBJ2-1; 9 bases match TRBD2. The CDR3 length is 14 residues. The germline gives CDR1 MGHRA, CDR2 YSYEKL. V was clipped by 1 base and J by 12 bases; unmatched bases: 7. The CDR3 DNA sequence: TGCGCCAGCAGCCAAGTAACTGGTAGCGGGAGGCAGTTCTTC. As protein: CASSQVTGSGRQFF.

The chain has TRBV7-9 and TRBJ1-1, with D perhaps TRBD1 (6 bases). This CDR3 is 16 amino acids long. The V end was cut by 2 bases, the J end by 0 bases, with 13 bases between. The V gene's germline CDR1 is SEHNR and CDR2 FQNEAQ (reference sequence). The CDR3 loop reads CASSLMFNRVNTEAFF. The CDR3 coding sequence is TGTGCCAGCAGCTTAATGTTCAACAGGGTGAACACTGAAGCTTTCTTT.

V and J are TRBV7-9 and TRBJ1-2; tentatively, D is TRBD1 (6 bases). Trimming stripped 4 bases from V and 8 bases from J, with 8 bases between. Germline V gene data show CDR1 as SEHNR and CDR2 as FQNEAQ (reference sequence). This CDR3 has 11 residues. As DNA, the CDR3 is TGTGCCAGCAGCTCAGGGGAAGGCTACACCTTC. It codes for CASSSGEGYTF.

The CDR3 region is CASSLFSDSTNYGYTF. In DNA, the CDR3 is TGCGCCAGCAGCTTGTTTTCGGACAGTACTAACTATGGCTACACCTTC. The J gene is TRBJ1-2, the V gene TRBV5-1, with D tentatively TRBD1 (6 bases). V was shortened by 1 base and J by 0 bases, with 13 bases between the two germline ends. The CDR3 consists of 16 residues. CDR1 and CDR2 from the germline V gene are SGHRS and YFSETQ.

The chain joins TRBV7-9 to TRBJ2-3, with TRBD2 identical over 12 bases. V was clipped by 2 bases and J by 0 bases; unmatched bases: 6. This CDR3 spans 18 amino acids. Per the germline V gene, CDR1 is SEHNR and CDR2 is FQNEAQ (reference sequence). As DNA, the CDR3 is TGTGCCAGCAGCTTACCGGGACTAGCGGGTTATAGCACAGATACGCAGTATTTT. Protein sequence: CASSLPGLAGYSTDTQYF.

The rearrangement joins TRBV28 to TRBJ1-2; a weak D match, TRBD1 (5 bases). V gave up 5 bases and J gave up 4 bases, with 11 bases separating them. Germline V gene data show CDR1 as MDHEN and CDR2 as SYDVKM. The CDR3 spans 13 residues. CDR3: CASSKGSSYGYTF. The CDR3 nucleotides read TGTGCCAGCAGTAAGGGGTCCTCCTATGGCTACACCTTC.

This rearrangement joins TRBV27 to TRBJ2-7; tentatively, D is TRBD2 (6 bases). The germline V gene encodes CDR1 MNHEY and CDR2 SMNVEV (reference sequence). The CDR3 consists of 14 residues. The V and J ends lost 2 bases and 3 bases respectively, with 11 bases between them. CDR3 protein: CASSLAGSFYEQYF. Written as DNA, the CDR3 is TGTGCCAGCAGTTTAGCGGGGTCATTCTACGAGCAGTACTTC.

V usage is TRBV19 and J usage is TRBJ1-5; no firm D call. This CDR3 is built from 13 residues. V was pared by 4 bases and J by 0 bases, with 4 bases between. The V gene's germline CDR1 is LNHDA and CDR2 SQIVND (reference sequence). In nucleotides, the CDR3 is TGTGCCAGTAGTAAGTTTAGCAATCAGCCCCAGCATTTT. Protein product: CASSKFSNQPQHF.

The chain is built from TRBV10-1 and TRBJ2-7, with 8 positions matching TRBD1. From germline, CDR1 is WNHNN and CDR2 SYGVQD (reference sequence). The CDR3 is 15 amino acids. V dropped 0 bases and J dropped 2; count of bases not matched to a gene: 3. The CDR3 DNA sequence: TGCGCCAGCAGTGAGTCGACAGGGGAACCCTACGAGCAGTACTTC. Its protein product is CASSESTGEPYEQYF.

V and J are TRBV19 and TRBJ2-6; D not certain. There are 16 residues in the CDR3. Germline CDR1 and CDR2: LNHDA and SQIVND (reference sequence). Trimming pared 5 bases from V and 0 bases from J, leaving 11 bases between. The DNA of the CDR3 is TGTGCCAGTAGTCCCACTAAGGGCTCTGGGGCCAACGTCCTGACTTTC. Translated, it gives CASSPTKGSGANVLTF. Variable domain in full (rest from reference TRBV19 and TRBJ2-6): DGGITQSPKYLFRKEGQNVTLSCEQNLNHDAMYWYRQDPGQGLRLIYYSQIVNDFQKGDIAEGYSVSREKKESFPLTVTSAQKNPTAFYLCASSPTKGSGANVLTFGAGSRLTVL.

The chain carries TRBV7-2 and TRBJ2-2; 9 nucleotides align to TRBD2. Trimming at V came to 3 bases and at J to 4 bases, leaving 6 bases not matched to a gene. CDR3 size: 16 residues. CDR1 is SGHTA, CDR2 FQGNSA, per germline. The CDR3 nucleotides are TGTGCCAGCAGCTTGGAAGCGGGAGGTGCCACCGGGGAGCTGTTTTTT. It yields the protein CASSLEAGGATGELFF.

The CDR3 region is CASSGGGRGSYEQYF. The DNA of the CDR3 is TGTGCCAGCAGTGGGGGTGGCAGGGGATCCTACGAGCAGTACTTC. The chain combines TRBV6-1 with TRBJ2-7; tentative D call: TRBD1 (6 bases). Trimming pared 4 bases from V and 1 base from J, leaving 14 bases between. CDR1 MNHNS and CDR2 SASEGT come from the germline V gene. The CDR3 length is 15 residues.

This chain links TRBV2 with TRBJ1-1; unclear D gene. Per germline, CDR1 SNHLY and CDR2 FYNNEI. CDR3 length equals 12 residues. V lost 4 bases and J 6 bases, leaving 9 bases between the germline ends. CDR3 residues: CASSGRVAEAFF. CDR3 DNA sequence: TGTGCCAGCAGTGGAAGGGTCGCTGAAGCTTTCTTT.

In this sample, this clone turned up a few times. For the CDR3, the DNA is TGCGCCAGCAGCCTAGGATCGGGCGGCTATGGCTACACCTTC. This sequence encodes CASSLGSGGYGYTF. This rearrangement joins TRBV4-1 to TRBJ1-2; the D is unclear. V was clipped by 4 bases and J by 4 bases, with 13 bases between them. The CDR3 loop spans 14 amino acids. Germline CDR1 is MGHRA and CDR2 is YSYEKL.

This sequence joins TRBV18 and TRBJ2-3, with D unclear. The CDR3 spans 14 residues. The ends were cut back, 0 bases at V and 4 bases at J, with 8 bases in the middle. Germline CDR1 and CDR2: KGHSH and LQKENI. CDR3 in DNA: TGTGCCAGCTCACCACCACCAGACTCAGATACGCAGTATTTT. Translation gives CASSPPPDSDTQYF.

J is TRBJ2-5 and V is TRBV27; TRBD2 might be the D (6 bases). In germline, CDR1 is MNHEY, CDR2 SMNVEV (reference sequence). With 5 bases removed from V and 2 bases from J, the gap between germline ends came to 15 bases. There are 15 residues in the CDR3. In DNA form, the CDR3 reads TGTGCCAGCAGTCTTTCTCTAGCGACACAAGAGACCCAGTACTTC. It specifies CASSLSLATQETQYF.

The CDR3 is CASSLGLAGSSGANVLTF. The CDR3 DNA reads TGTGCCAGCAGCTTAGGTCTAGCGGGGAGCTCTGGGGCCAACGTCCTGACTTTC. The chain carries TRBV7-2 and TRBJ2-6, with 9 bases matching TRBD2. CDR1 SGHTA and CDR2 FQGNSA come from the germline V gene. J gave up 0 bases and V 1 base, and 4 bases lay outside the gene matches. This CDR3 is 18 amino acids long.

In its sample, this clone was seen a few times. The chain has TRBV28 and TRBJ1-2, with 8 bases aligning to TRBD1. V lost 3 bases and J lost 8; bases outside the gene matches: 14. Germline CDR1 is MDHEN and CDR2 is SYDVKM. This CDR3 spans 16 amino acids. The CDR3 coding sequence is TGTGCCAGCAGTTTGATCTCGCCAGGGGGCGCCGGGGGCTACACCTTC. Translated: CASSLISPGGAGGYTF.

The J gene is TRBJ1-1, the V gene TRBV18; D unresolved. Trimming removed 1 base from V and 1 base from J, with 1 base in between. This CDR3 is 12 amino acids long. Looked up from germline, CDR1 is KGHSH and CDR2 is LQKENI. This CDR3 is CASSPQNTEAFF. Written as DNA, the CDR3 is TGTGCCAGCTCACCACAGAACACTGAAGCTTTCTTT.

The chain links TRBV7-9 to TRBJ2-5; 9 bases line up with TRBD1. CDR3 size: 14 residues. V lost 5 bases, J lost 3 bases, and 4 bases stayed unmatched. Germline values: CDR1 SEHNR, CDR2 FQNEAQ (reference sequence). Here the CDR3 reads CASSRTGVKETQYF. CDR3 DNA: TGTGCCAGCAGCCGGACAGGGGTCAAAGAGACCCAGTACTTC.

This sequence joins TRBV5-1 and TRBJ2-5, with D perhaps TRBD1 (6 bases). Germline assignment: CDR1 SGHRS and CDR2 YFSETQ. Trimming left V 3 bases short and J 5 bases short, with 20 bases between. The CDR3 loop spans 16 amino acids. CDR3 residues: CASSSKQGKRAETQYF. The CDR3 bases are TGCGCCAGCAGCTCTAAACAGGGTAAACGTGCTGAGACCCAGTACTTC.

The chain employs TRBV4-1 and TRBJ2-1; 7 positions match TRBD2. The CDR3 runs to 16 residues. The germline gives CDR1 MGHRA, CDR2 YSYEKL. V was pared by 5 bases and J by 3 bases, with 10 bases of the junction left unmatched. CDR3 protein: CASSGRGSGIYNEQFF. For the CDR3, the DNA is TGCGCCAGCAGCGGTCGAGGCAGCGGGATCTACAATGAGCAGTTCTTC.

The chain joins TRBV7-2 to TRBJ2-7; D not certain. This CDR3 region has 13 residues. Germline V gene data show CDR1 as SGHTA and CDR2 as FQGNSA. Trimming removed 1 base from V and 2 bases from J, with 6 bases in between. CDR3 nucleotide sequence: TGTGCCAGCAGCTTAGTCCAGGCCTACGAGCAGTACTTC. Translating gives CASSLVQAYEQYF.

The chain employs TRBV19 and TRBJ1-2; the match to TRBD1 covers 7 bases. The CDR3 sequence is 15 residues long. CDR1 is LNHDA, CDR2 SQIVND, per germline (reference sequence). V was clipped by 6 bases and J by 3 bases; unmatched bases: 10. CDR3 residues: CASRTPGQSYYGYTF. CDR3 bases: TGTGCCAGTAGGACTCCGGGACAGAGCTACTATGGCTACACCTTC.